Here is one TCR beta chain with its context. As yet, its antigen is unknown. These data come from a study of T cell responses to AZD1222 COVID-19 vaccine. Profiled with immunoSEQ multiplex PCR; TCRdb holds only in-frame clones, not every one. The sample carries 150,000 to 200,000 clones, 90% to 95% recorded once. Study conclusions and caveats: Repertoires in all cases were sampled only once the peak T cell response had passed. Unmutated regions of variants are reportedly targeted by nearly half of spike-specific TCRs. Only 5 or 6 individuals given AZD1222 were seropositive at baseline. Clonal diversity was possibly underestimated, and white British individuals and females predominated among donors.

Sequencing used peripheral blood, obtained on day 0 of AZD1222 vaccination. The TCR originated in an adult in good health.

The CDR3 here is CSVRTGVNTGELFF. The DNA of the CDR3 is TGCAGCGTTAGGACAGGGGTGAACACCGGGGAGCTGTTTTTT. V and J are TRBV29-1 and TRBJ2-2; 9 positions agree with TRBD1. Trimming at V came to 5 bases and at J to 1 base, leaving 2 bases not matched to a gene. The V gene's germline CDR1 is SQVTM and CDR2 ANQGSEA. This CDR3 contains 14 residues.